This T cell receptor (beta chain) is drawn from a study of regulatory T cells in long-lasting Graves disease. Overall study findings and caveats: Since the sample size was small, accuracy may have been reduced.

Relying on iRepertoire HTBI primers and Arm-PCR of CDR3 regions, the team built TCR beta libraries. TCRdb called the multiplex PCR reads again in MiXCR, with one record for every CDR3 protein. The repertoire holds some 450,000 distinct CDR3 sequences, with about 25% as singletons. Time point: persistent/refractory GD, antithyroid drugs over 5 years with positive TRAb. The authors made the TCR library using RNA they extracted from PBMCs. Concerning this clonotype: Its cognate antigen is unknown.

The germline gives CDR1 LGHNA, CDR2 YSLEER. This CDR3 spans 15 amino acids. V lost 4 bases to trimming and J lost 2 bases, with 12 bases between them. The chain uses TRBV4-3 and TRBJ2-4; D remains unclear. Material: peripheral blood mononuclear cells (PBMCs), obtained when the disease was refractory, from a patient treated with antithyroid drugs. The source is a female donor with Graves disease. The chain's CDR3 is CASSLTRGTKNIQYF. CDR3 nucleotides: TGCGCCAGCAGCCTAACACGAGGTACCAAAAACATTCAGTACTTC.